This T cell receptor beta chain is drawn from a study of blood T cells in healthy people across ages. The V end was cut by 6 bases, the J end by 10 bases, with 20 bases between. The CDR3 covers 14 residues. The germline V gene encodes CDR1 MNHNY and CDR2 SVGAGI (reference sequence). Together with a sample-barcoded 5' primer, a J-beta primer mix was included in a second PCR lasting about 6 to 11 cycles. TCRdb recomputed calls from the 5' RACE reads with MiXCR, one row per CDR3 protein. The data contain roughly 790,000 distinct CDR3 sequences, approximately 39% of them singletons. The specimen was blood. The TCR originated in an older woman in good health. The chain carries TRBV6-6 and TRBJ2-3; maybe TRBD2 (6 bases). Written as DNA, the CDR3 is TGTGCCAGCAGCTCCCCCGGGGACTTGAAGTCGCAGTATTTT. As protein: CASSSPGDLKSQYF.